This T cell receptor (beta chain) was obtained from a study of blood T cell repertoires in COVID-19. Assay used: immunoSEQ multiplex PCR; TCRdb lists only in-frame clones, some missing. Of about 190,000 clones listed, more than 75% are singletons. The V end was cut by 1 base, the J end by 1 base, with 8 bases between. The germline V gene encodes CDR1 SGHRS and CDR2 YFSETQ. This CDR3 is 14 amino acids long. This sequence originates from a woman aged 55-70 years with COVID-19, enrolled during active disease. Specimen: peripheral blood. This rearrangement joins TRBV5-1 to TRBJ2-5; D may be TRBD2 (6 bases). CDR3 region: CASSLTSRQETQYF. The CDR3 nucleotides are TGCGCCAGCAGCTTGACTAGCCGCCAAGAGACCCAGTACTTC.